This T cell receptor (beta chain) comes out of a study of blood T cell repertoires in COVID-19. This clone was seen just once. The table came from immunoSEQ multiplex PCR; TCRdb's copy has only in-frame clones and leaves some out. The data show around 310,000 clones, nearly 90% seen once. V lost 4 bases and J 1 base, leaving 8 bases between the germline ends. Germline CDR1 reads SGHDT; CDR2 reads YYEEEE. CDR3 length: 13 amino acids. This chain uses TRBV5-6 with TRBJ2-5, with TRBD2 as a possible D gene (5 bases). The sequence derives from a woman in her thirties or forties with COVID-19, enrolled during active disease. Sequencing input: peripheral blood. The CDR3 spells CASSRTGQETQYF. The CDR3 nucleotides read TGTGCCAGCAGCCGGACTGGCCAAGAGACCCAGTACTTC.